These 16 T cell receptor beta chains were all obtained from the same sample, sequenced in a study of T cell responses to AZD1222 COVID-19 vaccine. Clones were read by immunoSEQ multiplex PCR, and TCRdb kept only the in-frame ones, dropping some. The data contain 100,000 to 120,000 clones, 85% to 90% of them singletons. Here the sequenced sample was peripheral blood, taken 28 days after the second AZD1222 dose. These TCRs come from an adult who received the AZD1222 COVID-19 vaccine.

The chain carries TRBV5-5 and TRBJ2-7, with a tentative D call TRBD2 (5 bases). The ends were cut back, 0 bases at V and 2 bases at J, with 12 bases in the middle. Germline loops: CDR1 SGHKS, CDR2 YYEKEE (reference sequence). This CDR3 contains 15 residues. The CDR3 region is CASSLAAGATYEQYF. CDR3 nucleotide sequence: TGTGCCAGCAGCTTGGCCGCGGGTGCGACCTACGAGCAGTACTTC.

The chain recombines TRBV12-3 or TRBV12-4 with TRBJ1-1; no firm D call. V gave up 6 bases and J gave up 3 bases, with 11 bases separating them. The CDR3 is 13 amino acids. The CDR3, as DNA: TGTGCCAGCAGAATCGGGAGAGACACTGAAGCTTTCTTT. It translates to CASRIGRDTEAFF.

This clone was picked up one time. The chain links TRBV7-2 to TRBJ2-7; TRBD2 might be the D (7 bases). CDR1 and CDR2 (germline): SGHTA, FQGNSA. V gave up 1 base and J gave up 0 bases, with 13 bases separating them. CDR3 length: 16 residues. CDR3 nucleotides: TGTGCCAGCAGCTTAGTGGGCGGGGGCAGCTCCTACGAGCAGTACTTC. Its translation is CASSLVGGGSSYEQYF.

The rearrangement joins TRBV4-2 to TRBJ1-2; a weak D match, TRBD1 (6 bases). CDR1 and CDR2 (germline): LGHNA, YNFKEQ. The CDR3 is 15 residues long. V was clipped by 1 base and J by 5 bases, with 14 bases between them. The CDR3 loop reads CASSQGSQGWYGYTF. The CDR3 nucleotides are TGTGCCAGCAGCCAAGGATCCCAGGGGTGGTATGGCTACACCTTC.

The chain couples TRBV3-1 (or the pseudogene TRBV3-2) to TRBJ2-7, with 7 bases matching TRBD1. Trimming removed 6 bases from V and 2 bases from J; junction bases left unmatched: 4. The CDR3 sequence is 13 residues long. Germline V gene sequence: CDR1 LGHDT, CDR2 YNNKEL (reference sequence). The CDR3 is CASRRGHTYEQYF. CDR3 DNA sequence: TGTGCCAGCAGAAGGGGGCACACCTACGAGCAGTACTTC.

The chain uses TRBV28 and TRBJ2-7, with 8 bases matching TRBD2. The ends lost 3 bases at V and 5 bases at J; junction bases unmatched: 9. Germline V gene data show CDR1 as MDHEN and CDR2 as SYDVKM. This CDR3 region has 15 residues. The chain's CDR3 is CASSFLAGGRDEQYF. DNA of the CDR3: TGTGCCAGCAGTTTTCTTGCGGGAGGACGAGACGAGCAGTACTTC.

This clone showed up just a few times. The chain uses TRBV18 and TRBJ1-4, with TRBD1 identical over 7 bases. V shed 6 bases and J 3 bases; nucleotides not matched to a gene: 10. The CDR3 loop spans 16 amino acids. From germline, CDR1 is KGHSH and CDR2 LQKENI. CDR3 DNA sequence: TGTGCCAGCTCTCGGACAGGCACTTCGGCTAATGAAAAACTGTTTTTT. Its protein product is CASSRTGTSANEKLFF.

J is TRBJ1-6 and V is TRBV6-5, with D perhaps TRBD1 (5 bases). V was trimmed by 7 bases and J by 10 bases, leaving 17 bases between them. The length of the CDR3 is 14 residues. CDR1 MNHEY and CDR2 SVGAGI come from the germline V gene. This CDR3 is CASMYRLNSSPLHF. The DNA of the CDR3 is TGTGCCAGCATGTACAGGCTTAATAGCTCACCCCTCCACTTT.

The chain is built from TRBV27 and TRBJ2-3; D might be TRBD2 (5 bases). This CDR3 contains 13 residues. Germline loops: CDR1 MNHEY, CDR2 SMNVEV (reference sequence). Trimming removed 6 bases at V and 7 bases at J, with 14 bases between. The CDR3 bases are TGTGCCAGCAGCCCGGCGGGTTTACATACGCAGTATTTT. This encodes CASSPAGLHTQYF.

This sequence joins TRBV9 and TRBJ1-6, with unresolved D. This CDR3 spans 15 amino acids. V shed 1 base and J shed 9 bases, with 14 bases lying between them. Germline V gives CDR1 SGDLS, CDR2 YYNGEE. CDR3 DNA sequence: TGTGCCAGCAGCGTATCGGACTTGGTTGGTTCACCCCTCCACTTT. This codes for CASSVSDLVGSPLHF. Filled out from reference TRBV9 and TRBJ1-6, the complete variable domain reads DSGVTQTPKHLITATGQRVTLRCSPRSGDLSVYWYQQSLDQGLQFLIQYYNGEERAKGNILERFSAQQFPDLHSELNLSSLELGDSALYFCASSVSDLVGSPLHFGNGTRLTVT.

V is TRBV7-8 and J is TRBJ1-5; D is undetermined. Germline V gene sequence: CDR1 SGHVS, CDR2 FQNEAQ. With 0 bases removed from V and 6 bases from J, the gap between germline ends came to 15 bases. The CDR3 extends over 16 amino acids. For the CDR3, the DNA is TGTGCCAGCAGCTTAGCGGAGGGCCCTCACCGTCAGCCCCAGCATTTT. Amino acid sequence: CASSLAEGPHRQPQHF.

This clone was found a few times. V usage is TRBV5-1 and J usage is TRBJ2-3, with 11 bases identical to TRBD1. V shed 1 base, J shed 0 bases, and the junction held 7 bases outside the gene matches. Germline CDR1 SGHRS, CDR2 YFSETQ. The CDR3 sequence is 18 residues long. The CDR3 is CASSLTAGQGVSTDTQYF. CDR3 bases: TGCGCCAGCAGCTTGACCGCGGGACAGGGGGTTAGCACAGATACGCAGTATTTT.

The chain joins TRBV10-3 to TRBJ2-3; a possible D gene is TRBD1 (5 bases). The germline CDR1 and CDR2 sequences are ENHRY and SYGVKD. Between the trimmed V and J ends, which lost 6 bases and 1 base, there was a span of 8 bases. This CDR3 has 13 residues. The DNA for the CDR3 is TGTGCCATCAGAGGGGCTGGCACAGATACGCAGTATTTT. It is translated as CAIRGAGTDTQYF.

This clone was observed a single time. The chain employs TRBV6-2 or TRBV6-3 and TRBJ2-5; D may be TRBD1 or TRBD2 (6 bases each). In germline, CDR1 is MNHEY, CDR2 SVGEGT. The V end lost 0 bases, the J end lost 5 bases, and 19 bases lay between the germline ends. The CDR3 is 17 residues long. CDR3 in amino acids: CASSYSRLGGLMETQYF. In DNA, the CDR3 is TGTGCCAGCAGTTACTCGCGTCTCGGGGGCTTGATGGAGACCCAGTACTTC.

The V and J genes are TRBV5-4 and TRBJ1-2; D perhaps matches TRBD1 (6 bases). CDR1 is SGHNT, CDR2 YYREEE, per germline (reference sequence). Trimming took 5 bases from V and 4 from J, leaving 9 bases between them. The length of the CDR3 is 12 residues. CDR3 coding DNA: TGTGCCAGCAGTGACAGGTCCTATGGCTACACCTTC. This encodes CASSDRSYGYTF. The full variable domain, in which reference TRBV5-4 and TRBJ1-2 provide the parts outside the CDR3, is ETGVTQSPTHLIKTRGQQVTLRCSSQSGHNTVSWYQQALGQGPQFIFQYYREEENGRGNFPPRFSGLQFPNYSSELNVNALELDDSALYLCASSDRSYGYTFGSGTRLTVV.

The rearrangement uses TRBV27 and TRBJ1-4; D unclear. V was pared by 5 bases and J by 4 bases, with 14 bases between. Germline CDR1 reads MNHEY; CDR2 reads SMNVEV (reference sequence). The length of the CDR3 is 15 residues. The CDR3 DNA reads TGTGCCAGCAGTACCAACACCGGATATAATGAAAAACTGTTTTTT. Its protein is CASSTNTGYNEKLFF.